Listed below are T cell receptor beta chains from one sample, sequenced in a study of identical twins. MiXCR was run by TCRdb on the 5' RACE reads, yielding one entry per CDR3 protein. The sample gives over 550,000 distinct CDR3 sequences, about 7% of which show up once; 1.6% is in the top ten. These same data were also listed under a study on yellow fever vaccine responses in identical twins.

Sequencing used PBMCs. The receptors shown here come from a woman between 18 and 29 years old in good health. Both conserved end residues are part of each CDR3. The D gene is left open where the match is weak. Expanded clones get a size class; other rows say once, few or many, or leave the size out.

size	D	J	V	CDR3	DNA
few	TRBD1	TRBJ2-3	TRBV5-6	CANSSRDSETDTQYF	TGTGCCAACAGCTCCCGGGACAGCGAAACAGATACGCAGTATTTT
-	-	TRBJ1-3	TRBV12-5	CASGKQGSGNTIYF	TGTGCTAGTGGGAAACAGGGATCTGGAAACACCATATATTTT
-	TRBD2	TRBJ2-7	TRBV6-6	CASSHGLAGEQYF	TGTGCCAGCAGCCATGGACTAGCTGGTGAGCAGTACTTC
many	TRBD1	TRBJ1-5	TRBV20-1	CSAPAPDRGNQPQHF	TGCAGTGCTCCCGCCCCGGACAGGGGTAATCAGCCCCAGCATTTT
many	-	TRBJ2-2	TRBV11-2	CASSLIIPSATGELFF	TGTGCCAGCAGCTTAATTATACCTTCGGCTACCGGGGAGCTGTTTTTT
many	-	TRBJ1-4	TRBV7-6	CASSLDGVVNEKLFF	TGTGCCAGCAGCTTAGATGGGGTAGTTAATGAAAAACTGTTTTTT
few	-	TRBJ2-5	TRBV20-1	CSARGPDREEETQYF	TGCAGTGCTAGAGGACCCGACAGGGAGGAAGAGACCCAGTACTTC
-	-	TRBJ2-5	TRBV20-1	CSARGIGRETQYF	TGCAGTGCTAGAGGAATAGGTCGAGAGACCCAGTACTTC
few	TRBD1	TRBJ1-4	TRBV6-5	CASSWDHRGSANEKLFF	TGTGCCAGCAGTTGGGACCACAGGGGGAGCGCTAATGAAAAACTGTTTTTT
-	-	TRBJ1-4	TRBV2	CASSGTGFETNEKLFF	TGTGCCAGCAGTGGAACAGGGTTTGAAACTAATGAAAAACTGTTTTTT
few	-	TRBJ2-5	TRBV2	CAFSPRDNEETQYF	TGTGCCTTCTCCCCCAGGGACAATGAAGAGACCCAGTACTTC
many	-	TRBJ1-6	TRBV12-3/TRBV12-4	CASSPTRESSPLHF	TGTGCCAGCAGCCCTACCCGAGAGAGTTCACCCCTCCACTTT
many	TRBD1	TRBJ1-1	TRBV20-1	CSARPRTGATEAFF	TGCAGTGCTAGACCTAGGACAGGGGCCACTGAAGCTTTCTTT
-	TRBD1	TRBJ1-2	TRBV15	CATSRGTGTGALSLGYTF	TGTGCCACCAGCAGAGGGACCGGGACAGGGGCGCTTAGTCTTGGCTACACCTTC